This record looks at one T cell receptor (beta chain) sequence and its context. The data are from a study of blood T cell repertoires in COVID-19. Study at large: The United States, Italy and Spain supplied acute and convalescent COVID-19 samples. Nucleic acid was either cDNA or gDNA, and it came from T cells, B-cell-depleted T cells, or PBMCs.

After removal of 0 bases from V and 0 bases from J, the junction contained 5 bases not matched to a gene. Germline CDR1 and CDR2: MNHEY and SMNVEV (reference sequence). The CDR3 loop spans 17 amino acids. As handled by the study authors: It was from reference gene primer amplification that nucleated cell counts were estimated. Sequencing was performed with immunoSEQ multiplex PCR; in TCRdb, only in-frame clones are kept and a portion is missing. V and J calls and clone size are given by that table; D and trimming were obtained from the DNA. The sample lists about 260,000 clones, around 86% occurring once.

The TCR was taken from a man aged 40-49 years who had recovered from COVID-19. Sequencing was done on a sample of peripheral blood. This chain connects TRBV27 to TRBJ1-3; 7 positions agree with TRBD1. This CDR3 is CASSLSGQPSSGNTIYF. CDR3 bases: TGTGCCAGCAGTTTATCGGGACAGCCGAGCTCTGGAAACACCATATATTTT.